This record concerns one T cell receptor (beta chain) sequence. As handled by the study authors: Amplification of reference gene primers was used by the study to estimate nucleated cell counts. TCRdb's table, derived via immunoSEQ multiplex PCR, lists solely in-frame clones and lacks some. V and J calls and clone size are copied from that table; D and trimming were computed from the DNA. In the table there are under 150,000 clones, 84% of which are singletons. This record belongs to a study of blood T cell repertoires in COVID-19. Across the study: Italy, Spain and the United States were the sources of the convalescent and acute COVID-19 samples.

CDR3 size: 16 residues. V lost 6 bases, J lost 2 bases, and 16 bases lay in between. Germline CDR1 and CDR2: LNHDA and SQIVND (reference sequence). The sequencing sample was made of peripheral blood. J is TRBJ2-2 and V is TRBV19, with D possibly TRBD1 on 6 matching bases. This TCR was sampled from a woman at least 80 years old in a cohort sampled during active or convalescent COVID-19. The CDR3 sequence: CASSRQTGLNTGELFF. The CDR3 DNA reads TGTGCCAGTAGCAGACAGACAGGCCTTAACACCGGGGAGCTGTTTTTT.